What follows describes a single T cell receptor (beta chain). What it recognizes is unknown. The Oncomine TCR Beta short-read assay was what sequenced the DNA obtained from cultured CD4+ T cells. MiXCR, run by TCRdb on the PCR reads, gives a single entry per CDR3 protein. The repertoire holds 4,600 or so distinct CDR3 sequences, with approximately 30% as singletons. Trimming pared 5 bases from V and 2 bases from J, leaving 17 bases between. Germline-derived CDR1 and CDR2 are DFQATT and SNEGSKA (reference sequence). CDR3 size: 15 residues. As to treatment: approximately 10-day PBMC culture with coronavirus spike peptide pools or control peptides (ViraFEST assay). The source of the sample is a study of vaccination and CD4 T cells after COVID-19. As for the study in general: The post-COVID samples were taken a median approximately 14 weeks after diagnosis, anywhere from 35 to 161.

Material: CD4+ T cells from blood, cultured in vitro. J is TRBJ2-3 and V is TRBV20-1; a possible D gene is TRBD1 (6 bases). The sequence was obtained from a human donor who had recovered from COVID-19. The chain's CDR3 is CSASPPGHFTDTQYF. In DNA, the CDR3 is TGCAGTGCTTCCCCTCCGGGACATTTCACAGATACGCAGTATTTT.